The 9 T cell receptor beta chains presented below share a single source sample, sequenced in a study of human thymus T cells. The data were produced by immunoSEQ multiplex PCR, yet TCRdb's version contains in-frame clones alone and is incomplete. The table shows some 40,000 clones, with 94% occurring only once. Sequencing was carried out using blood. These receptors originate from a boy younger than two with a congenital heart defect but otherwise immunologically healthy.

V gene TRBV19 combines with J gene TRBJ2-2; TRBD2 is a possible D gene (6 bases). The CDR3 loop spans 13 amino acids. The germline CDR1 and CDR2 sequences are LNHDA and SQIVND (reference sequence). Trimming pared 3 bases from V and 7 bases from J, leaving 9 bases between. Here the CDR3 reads CASSMRGDGELFF. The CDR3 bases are TGTGCCAGTAGTATGCGGGGAGACGGGGAGCTGTTTTTT.

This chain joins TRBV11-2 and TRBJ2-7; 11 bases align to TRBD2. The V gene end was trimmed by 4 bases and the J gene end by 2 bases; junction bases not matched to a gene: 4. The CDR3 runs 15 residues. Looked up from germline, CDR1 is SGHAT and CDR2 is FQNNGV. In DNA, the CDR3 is TGTGCCAGCAGCTCTCTAGCGGGGGGTACCTACGAGCAGTACTTC. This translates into CASSSLAGGTYEQYF.

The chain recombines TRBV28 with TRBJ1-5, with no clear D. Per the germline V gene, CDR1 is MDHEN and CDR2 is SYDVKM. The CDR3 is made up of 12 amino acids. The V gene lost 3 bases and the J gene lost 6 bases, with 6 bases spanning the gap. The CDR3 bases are TGTGCCAGCAGTTTCCCCGTTCAGCCCCAGCATTTT. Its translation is CASSFPVQPQHF.

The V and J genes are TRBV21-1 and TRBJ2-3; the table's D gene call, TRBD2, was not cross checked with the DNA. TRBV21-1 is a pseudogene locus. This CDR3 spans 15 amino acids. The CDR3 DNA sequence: TGTGCCAGCAGCAAGGAGGGGCCTAACACAGATACGCAGTATTTT. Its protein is CASSKEGPNTDTQYF.

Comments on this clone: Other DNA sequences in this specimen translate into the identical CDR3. CDR3 loop: CASSVAGGTGELFF. CDR3 DNA: TGTGCCAGCAGCGTAGCGGGGGGCACCGGGGAGCTGTTTTTT. The chain employs TRBV9 and TRBJ2-2, with 7 positions matching TRBD2. The germline V gene encodes CDR1 SGDLS and CDR2 YYNGEE. The length of the CDR3 is 14 residues. The V and J ends lost 0 bases and 4 bases, in that order; junction bases with no gene match: 0.

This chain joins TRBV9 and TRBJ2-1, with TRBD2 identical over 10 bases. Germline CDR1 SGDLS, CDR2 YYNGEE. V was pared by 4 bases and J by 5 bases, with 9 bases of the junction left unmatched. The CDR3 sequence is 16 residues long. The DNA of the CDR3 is TGTGCCAGCAGCTTTTCCACTAGCGGGGTAGACAATGAGCAGTTCTTC. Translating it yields CASSFSTSGVDNEQFF.

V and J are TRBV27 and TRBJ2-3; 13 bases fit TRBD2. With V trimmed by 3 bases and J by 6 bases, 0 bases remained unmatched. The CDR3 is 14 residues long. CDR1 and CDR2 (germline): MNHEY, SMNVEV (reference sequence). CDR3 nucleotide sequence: TGTGCCAGCAGTTTGACTAGCGGGGGGGATACGCAGTATTTT. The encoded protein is CASSLTSGGDTQYF.

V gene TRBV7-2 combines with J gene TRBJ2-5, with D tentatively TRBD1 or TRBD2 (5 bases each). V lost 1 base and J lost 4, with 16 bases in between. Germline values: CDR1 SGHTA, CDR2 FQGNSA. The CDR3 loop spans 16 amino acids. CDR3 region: CASSLVGASLLETQYF. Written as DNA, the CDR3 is TGTGCCAGCAGCTTAGTCGGGGCTTCATTATTAGAGACCCAGTACTTC. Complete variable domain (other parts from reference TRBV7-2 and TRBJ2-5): GAGVSQSPSNKVTEKGKDVELRCDPISGHTALYWYRQSLGQGLEFLIYFQGNSAPDKSGLPSDRFSAERTGGSVSTLTIQRTQQEDSAVYLCASSLVGASLLETQYFGPGTRLLVL.

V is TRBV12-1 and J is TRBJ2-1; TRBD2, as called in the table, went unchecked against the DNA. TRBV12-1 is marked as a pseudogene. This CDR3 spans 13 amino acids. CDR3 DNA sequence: TGTGCCAGCAGCTCCGGGACTAGCAATGAGCAGTTCTTC. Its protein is CASSSGTSNEQFF.